Below, 25 T cell receptor beta chains from the same sample are listed, as sequenced in a study of response to subunit inactivated influenza vaccine. TCRdb ran MiXCR on the RT-PCR reads and lists one entry per CDR3 protein. This table holds roughly 500,000 distinct CDR3 sequences, under 30% found once. A further study also used this sample, focusing on T cells expressing NK-cell markers. As that study records: Production of TCR beta cDNA relied on 5'RACE template switching with UMIs.

Sequencing used CD4+ T cells sorted from PBMCs, obtained 11 to 12 days after vaccination. The receptors were sampled from a middle-aged man who received an inactivated influenza vaccine.

The V gene is TRBV9, the J gene TRBJ2-5, with 7 bases identical to TRBD2. CDR3 length equals 16 residues. In germline, CDR1 is SGDLS, CDR2 YYNGEE. V lost 2 bases to trimming and J lost 5 bases; unmatched junction nucleotides: 12. In DNA form, the CDR3 reads TGTGCCAGCAGCGTGGACCAGCGGGGATATAGGGAGACCCAGTACTTC. Translating it yields CASSVDQRGYRETQYF.

This clonotype was detected many times. The chain couples TRBV12-3 or TRBV12-4 to TRBJ2-1; weak D call: TRBD2 (6 bases). The CDR3 consists of 14 residues. V lost 5 bases to trimming and J lost 7 bases, with 15 bases between them. CDR3 loop: CASSPRESGNEQFF. CDR3 coding DNA: TGTGCCAGCAGTCCTCGGGAGTCGGGTAATGAGCAGTTCTTC.

This chain joins TRBV7-2 and TRBJ2-3; D is undetermined. The CDR3 is 11 residues long. V lost 4 bases to trimming and J lost 8 bases, with 7 bases between them. Per germline, CDR1 SGHTA and CDR2 FQGNSA. In nucleotides, the CDR3 is TGTGCCAGCAGCTACTCAAGTACGCAGTATTTT. It is translated as CASSYSSTQYF.

The V and J genes are TRBV7-2 and TRBJ2-1; 7 bases align to TRBD2. Germline lookup yields CDR1 SGHTA and CDR2 FQGNSA. Germline trimming cut 5 bases from V and 4 bases from J; bases unmatched to any gene: 8. This CDR3 is built from 15 residues. This CDR3 reads CASSPSGVLYNEQFF. The DNA of the CDR3 is TGTGCCAGCAGCCCGAGCGGGGTCCTTTACAATGAGCAGTTCTTC.

The chain links TRBV27 to TRBJ2-4; D is perhaps TRBD2 (5 bases). Germline V CDR1 and CDR2: MNHEY, SMNVEV (reference sequence). V was shortened by 0 bases and J by 3 bases, with 18 bases between the two germline ends. The CDR3 is made up of 18 amino acids. CDR3 amino acids: CASSLSPGSPGGKNIQYF. The CDR3 nucleotides are TGTGCCAGCAGTTTATCTCCCGGGTCCCCAGGAGGCAAAAACATTCAGTACTTC.

This rearrangement joins TRBV29-1 to TRBJ1-1; maybe TRBD1 (6 bases). This CDR3 region has 10 residues. Germline V lookup: CDR1 SQVTM, CDR2 ANQGSEA. The V end was cut by 4 bases, the J end by 11 bases, with 11 bases between. Here the CDR3 DNA reads TGCAGCGTTGGAACGGGGGGCGCTTTCTTT. Protein sequence: CSVGTGGAFF. Full variable domain (rest looked up from reference TRBV29-1 and TRBJ1-1): SAVISQKPSRDICQRGTSLTIQCQVDSQVTMMFWYRQQPGQSLTLIATANQGSEATYESGFVIDKFPISRPNLTFSTLTVSNMSPEDSSIYLCSVGTGGAFFGQGTRLTVV.

The chain has TRBV18 and TRBJ2-2; the D gene is possibly TRBD1 (6 bases). There are 16 residues in the CDR3. The V gene lost 0 bases and the J gene lost 4 bases, with 12 bases spanning the gap. From germline, CDR1 is KGHSH and CDR2 LQKENI. CDR3 amino acids: CASSPPDSLVTGELFF. DNA of the CDR3: TGTGCCAGCTCACCACCGGACAGCCTCGTCACCGGGGAGCTGTTTTTT.

The V and J genes are TRBV18 and TRBJ2-6, with a weak D call TRBD1 (5 bases). This CDR3 has 18 residues. The germline V gene has CDR1 KGHSH and CDR2 LQKENI. Between the trimmed V and J ends, which lost 4 bases and 2 bases, there was a span of 18 bases. In DNA form, the CDR3 reads TGTGCCAGCTCACAGACGACAGTCCACGGAACTGGGGCCAACGTCCTGACTTTC. The encoded protein is CASSQTTVHGTGANVLTF.

The CDR3 DNA is TGTGCCAGCAGTTACCTTCTTACTAGCGGGGGTGAGACCCAGTACTTC. This codes for CASSYLLTSGGETQYF. This chain uses TRBV6-5 with TRBJ2-5; 11 bases fit TRBD2. Germline V CDR1 and CDR2: MNHEY, SVGAGI. The CDR3 loop spans 16 amino acids. The ends lost 2 bases at V and 5 bases at J; junction bases unmatched: 7.

This clonotype was seen a handful of times. The CDR3 loop reads CASSLSVGRAYEQYF. For the CDR3, the DNA is TGTGCCAGCAGCTTATCCGTAGGTAGAGCCTACGAGCAGTACTTC. V is TRBV7-2 and J is TRBJ2-7; D gene unclear. With 2 bases removed from V and 2 bases from J, the gap between germline ends came to 13 bases. Germline loops: CDR1 SGHTA, CDR2 FQGNSA. The CDR3 spans 15 residues.

The chain has TRBV16 and TRBJ2-5; D remains ambiguous. V dropped 0 bases and J dropped 4 bases, with 6 bases sitting between them. Germline V lookup: CDR1 KGHSY, CDR2 FQNENV. The CDR3 contains 13 residues. The CDR3 protein is CASSQSYRETQYF. In nucleotides, the CDR3 is TGTGCCAGCAGCCAATCCTACCGAGAGACCCAGTACTTC.

This clonotype was seen a few times. The J gene is TRBJ2-1, the V gene TRBV29-1, with 9 bases identical to TRBD2. With V trimmed by 6 bases and J by 7 bases, 7 bases remained unmatched. The length of the CDR3 is 13 residues. Per germline, CDR1 SQVTM and CDR2 ANQGSEA. In DNA form, the CDR3 reads TGCAGCGTGTTAGCGGGAGCTAGGAATGAGCAGTTCTTC. Encoded protein: CSVLAGARNEQFF.

V is TRBV12-3 or TRBV12-4 and J is TRBJ2-5; TRBD2 might be the D (5 bases). The CDR3 sequence is 13 residues long. V lost 6 bases, J lost 4 bases, and 12 bases lay in between. CDR3 coding DNA: TGTGCCAGCAGCCAACTAGTAGTAGAGACCCAGTACTTC. Its protein product is CASSQLVVETQYF.

The chain links TRBV5-5 to TRBJ1-2; D might be TRBD1 (6 bases). The CDR3 consists of 14 residues. Germline CDR1 reads SGHKS; CDR2 reads YYEKEE (reference sequence). Trimming took off 4 bases at V and 2 bases at J, with 12 bases between the two ends. The CDR3 DNA reads as TGTGCCAGCAGCACCTGGACAGAAAACTATGGCTACACCTTC. Encoded protein: CASSTWTENYGYTF.

There are many counts of this clonotype. This chain connects TRBV7-2 to TRBJ2-3; 7 positions match TRBD2. The CDR3 has 15 residues. With 7 bases clipped from V and 4 bases from J, the junction kept 11 bases outside the gene matches. Germline assignment: CDR1 SGHTA and CDR2 FQGNSA. CDR3 residues: CASTQLGEGSDTQYF. CDR3 DNA: TGTGCCAGCACACAATTAGGGGAGGGGTCAGATACGCAGTATTTT.

The sample holds a few counts of this clonotype. This chain links TRBV11-2 with TRBJ2-1, with unresolved D. The germline gives CDR1 SGHAT, CDR2 FQNNGV. V dropped 1 base and J dropped 6 bases, with 13 bases sitting between them. The CDR3 spans 15 residues. CDR3 amino acids: CASSLVVGLGNEQFF. Here the CDR3 DNA reads TGTGCCAGCAGCTTAGTCGTTGGGTTGGGCAATGAGCAGTTCTTC.

This clonotype was recorded a few times. The CDR3 coding sequence is TGTGCCAGCAGTTTAATTCTGGTCAGAGGGGAGGACCAGCCCCAGCATTTT. Translation: CASSLILVRGEDQPQHF. The rearrangement links TRBV28 to TRBJ1-5, with D tentatively TRBD1 (5 bases). V was shortened by 2 bases and J by 7 bases, with 21 bases between the two germline ends. The germline CDR1 and CDR2 sequences are MDHEN and SYDVKM. The CDR3 consists of 17 residues.

V is TRBV24-1 and J is TRBJ2-2, with D possibly being TRBD1 or TRBD2 (5 bases each). Trimming took off 8 bases at V and 6 bases at J, with 12 bases between the two ends. The CDR3 is made up of 13 amino acids. The V gene's germline CDR1 is KGHDR and CDR2 SFDVKD. CDR3: CATKRGASGELFF. CDR3 nucleotide sequence: TGTGCCACCAAACGGGGCGCTTCCGGGGAGCTGTTTTTT.

In this sample, this clonotype turned up a few times. The chain combines TRBV10-3 with TRBJ1-1; D call uncertain. Trimming removed 0 bases at V and 4 bases at J, with 9 bases between. The CDR3 runs to 14 residues. CDR1 and CDR2 from the germline V gene are ENHRY and SYGVKD. CDR3 residues: CAISESMGSTEAFF. CDR3 bases: TGTGCCATCAGTGAGTCGATGGGTAGCACTGAAGCTTTCTTT.

This chain uses TRBV10-3 with TRBJ1-4; 9 nucleotides line up with TRBD1. The V segment lost 6 bases and the J segment 8 bases; nucleotides outside the gene matches: 4. This CDR3 is 13 amino acids long. CDR1 and CDR2 (germline): ENHRY, SYGVKD. The CDR3 region is CAIRATGGEKLFF. Here the CDR3 DNA reads TGTGCCATCAGGGCGACAGGGGGAGAAAAACTGTTTTTT.

The chain uses TRBV12-3 or TRBV12-4 and TRBJ1-2; no clear D. The V end was cut by 6 bases, the J end by 5 bases, with 16 bases between. The CDR3 is made up of 14 amino acids. The CDR3 bases are TGTGCCAGCAGGGGATACGAGGGTGGGTATGGCTACACCTTC. This translates into CASRGYEGGYGYTF.

Many counts were recorded for this clonotype. The chain is built from TRBV6-2 or TRBV6-3 and TRBJ2-5; 7 bases line up with TRBD1. Germline V gene lookup returns CDR1 MNHEY and CDR2 SVGEGT. V lost 4 bases to trimming and J lost 2 bases; unmatched junction nucleotides: 10. The CDR3 totals 16 residues. The CDR3 region is CASSSNRGPRQETQYF. In nucleotides, the CDR3 is TGTGCCAGCAGTTCGAACAGGGGTCCTAGGCAAGAGACCCAGTACTTC.

Many counts were recorded for this clonotype. The rearrangement uses TRBV5-1 and TRBJ2-1; D is uncertain. Germline assignment: CDR1 SGHRS and CDR2 YFSETQ. Trimming took off 3 bases at V and 7 bases at J, with 14 bases between the two ends. This CDR3 is 14 amino acids long. The CDR3 spells CASSSAMLRNEQFF. The CDR3 coding sequence is TGCGCCAGCAGCTCTGCGATGTTACGGAATGAGCAGTTCTTC.

V usage is TRBV27 and J usage is TRBJ2-7; D gene ambiguous. V was pared by 0 bases and J by 12 bases, with 12 bases between. Germline-derived CDR1 and CDR2 are MNHEY and SMNVEV (reference sequence). The CDR3 runs 12 residues. In DNA form, the CDR3 reads TGTGCCAGCAGTTTATCGATCGGGCTCCTGTACTTC. It is translated as CASSLSIGLLYF.

This clonotype has more than one count but fewer than ten. CDR3 in DNA: TGCAGCGGCCAGACAGCGAACACTGAAGCTTTCTTT. It yields the protein CSGQTANTEAFF. The V and J genes are TRBV29-1 and TRBJ1-1; TRBD1 might be the D (5 bases). There are 12 residues in the CDR3. Germline-derived CDR1 and CDR2 are SQVTM and ANQGSEA. Trimming cost V 7 bases and J 1 base, with 10 bases left between them.